The 27 T cell receptor beta chains given below trace back to one sample, sequenced in a study of neurological immune-mediated disorders. TCRdb recomputed calls from the 5' RACE reads with MiXCR, one row per CDR3 protein. The profile shows around 94,000 distinct CDR3 sequences, roughly 4% of them singletons. The specimen was PBMCs. The receptor set was obtained from a woman aged 18-29 years with multiple sclerosis.

The chain employs TRBV6-6 and TRBJ2-2; 8 bases agree with TRBD1. CDR1 MNHNY and CDR2 SVGAGI come from the germline V gene (reference sequence). The CDR3 extends over 15 amino acids. After removal of 5 bases from V and 7 bases from J, the junction contained 9 bases not matched to a gene. CDR3 in amino acids: CASSRGQGMGGELFF. The CDR3 coding sequence is TGTGCCAGCAGTCGCGGACAGGGAATGGGCGGGGAGCTGTTTTTT.

In this sample, this clonotype turned up many times. The chain joins TRBV27 to TRBJ2-7; possibly TRBD1 for D (6 bases). The germline CDR1 and CDR2 sequences are MNHEY and SMNVEV (reference sequence). The ends were cut back, 2 bases at V and 2 bases at J, with 10 bases in the middle. This CDR3 has 14 amino acids. The CDR3 region is CASSLGTNPYEQYF. The CDR3 coding sequence is TGTGCCAGCAGTTTAGGGACAAATCCCTACGAGCAGTACTTC.

Ten or more counts support this clonotype. The V gene is TRBV15, the J gene TRBJ2-5; no clear D gene. Per the germline V gene, CDR1 is LNHNV and CDR2 is YYDKDF (reference sequence). CDR3 length: 12 residues. V lost 4 bases and J 4 bases, leaving 7 bases between the germline ends. The CDR3 region has the DNA TGTGCCACCAGCAAGGTGGCAGAGACCCAGTACTTC. Its translation: CATSKVAETQYF.

Many counts were recorded for this clonotype. V gene TRBV6-2 or TRBV6-3 combines with J gene TRBJ2-1; TRBD2 aligns across 8 bases. The CDR3 consists of 17 residues. V lost 5 bases to trimming and J lost 0 bases; unmatched junction nucleotides: 9. Germline V gene sequence: CDR1 MNHEY, CDR2 SVGEGT. CDR3 DNA: TGTGCCAGCAGTACCCCAGGACTAGCCCACTCCTACAATGAGCAGTTCTTC. Protein: CASSTPGLAHSYNEQFF.

At least ten counts were recorded for this clonotype. J is TRBJ1-1 and V is TRBV5-1; 8 nucleotides match TRBD1. The germline V gene has CDR1 SGHRS and CDR2 YFSETQ. Losses at the gene ends were 0 bases for V and 5 bases for J; bases not matched to a gene: 6. The CDR3 extends over 15 amino acids. The CDR3 DNA reads as TGCGCCAGCAGCTTGGTTCAGGGGGCGAGAACTGAAGCTTTCTTT. Translated: CASSLVQGARTEAFF.

This clonotype has more than one count but fewer than ten. Just one base apart from a much larger clone, this may be a read error. Written as DNA, the CDR3 is TGCAGTGCTGGTCACCCGGGAACCAATGAGCAGTTCTTC. Translated, it gives CSAGHPGTNEQFF. The chain combines TRBV20-1 with TRBJ2-1, with a weak D call TRBD2 (5 bases). V gave up 5 bases and J gave up 6 bases, with 14 bases separating them. The germline V gene encodes CDR1 DFQATT and CDR2 SNEGSKA (reference sequence). This CDR3 spans 13 amino acids.

This clonotype was observed many times. This sequence joins TRBV7-3 and TRBJ1-1; unclear D gene. This CDR3 is built from 13 residues. Germline values: CDR1 SGHTA, CDR2 FQGTGA. The V end was cut by 5 bases, the J end by 2 bases, with 9 bases between. The DNA for the CDR3 is TGTGCCAGCAGCCCCCAAAGTAACACTGAAGCTTTCTTT. It codes for CASSPQSNTEAFF.

This clonotype was seen many times. The chain couples TRBV6-6 to TRBJ2-1; TRBD2 matches at 10 bases. The CDR3 is 15 residues long. Germline loops: CDR1 MNHNY, CDR2 SVGAGI (reference sequence). With 6 bases clipped from V and 6 bases from J, the junction kept 8 bases outside the gene matches. CDR3 amino acids: CASSPLAGVFNEQFF. The CDR3 DNA reads TGTGCCAGCAGCCCCCTAGCGGGAGTATTCAATGAGCAGTTCTTC.

This clonotype was recorded at least ten times. V gene TRBV12-3 or TRBV12-4 combines with J gene TRBJ1-2, with a possible D match to TRBD1 (6 bases). V dropped 3 bases and J dropped 8 bases, with 16 bases sitting between them. The CDR3 is 14 residues long. CDR3 DNA: TGTGCCAGCAGTTTTTCCCCGCAGGGGCAAGGCTACACCTTC. Translating gives CASSFSPQGQGYTF.

The sample holds one count of this clonotype. No conserved phenylalanine or tryptophan is present at the end of the CDR3, so a read error is the likely explanation. The J gene is TRBJ2-5, the V gene TRBV7-9; 8 nucleotides match TRBD2. The J call may be faulty, since TRBJ2-1 better matches the DNA end. The CDR3 is 13 amino acids. CDR1 SEHNR and CDR2 FQNEAQ come from the germline V gene (reference sequence). The CDR3 nucleotides read TGTGCCAGCAGCCTACTAGCGGCCGAGACCCAGTTCTGC. This sequence encodes CASSLLAAETQFC.

This clonotype was found many times. The CDR3 nucleotides read TGCGCCAGCAGCCGTCTAGGAGAAAACATTCAGTACTTC. This codes for CASSRLGENIQYF. The chain joins TRBV5-1 to TRBJ2-4; D remains ambiguous. Trimming shortened V by 4 bases and J by 5 bases, and 10 bases separated the two germline ends. The germline CDR1 and CDR2 sequences are SGHRS and YFSETQ. The CDR3 extends over 13 amino acids.

This clonotype showed up many times. The chain is built from TRBV7-2 and TRBJ2-3, with 10 nucleotides matching TRBD2. This CDR3 is 14 amino acids long. V was clipped by 5 bases and J by 6 bases; unmatched bases: 5. Germline CDR1 SGHTA, CDR2 FQGNSA. CDR3 protein: CASSLGLAADTQYF. The CDR3 nucleotides are TGTGCCAGCAGCCTCGGACTAGCGGCTGATACGCAGTATTTT.

In its sample, this clonotype was seen many times. This chain joins TRBV5-1 and TRBJ2-2; D is unclear. Germline assignment: CDR1 SGHRS and CDR2 YFSETQ. V lost 4 bases and J lost 0, with 10 bases in between. The CDR3 length is 15 residues. CDR3 DNA: TGCGCCAGCAGCCCTCCTGGAGCGAACACCGGGGAGCTGTTTTTT. Protein sequence: CASSPPGANTGELFF.

This clonotype was seen many times. The genes are TRBV10-3 and TRBJ2-5; D is uncertain. The CDR3 sequence is 13 residues long. The germline CDR1 and CDR2 sequences are ENHRY and SYGVKD. V dropped 2 bases and J dropped 1 base, with 5 bases sitting between them. CDR3 residues: CAISELSQETQYF. The CDR3 DNA follows: TGTGCCATCAGTGAGCTGAGCCAAGAGACCCAGTACTTC.

This clonotype has a count of ten or more. The chain recombines TRBV5-1 with TRBJ2-7, with no clear D. The CDR3 has 13 residues. With 0 bases removed from V and 2 bases from J, the gap between germline ends came to 6 bases. Looked up from germline, CDR1 is SGHRS and CDR2 is YFSETQ. The CDR3 reads CASSLDRAYEQYF. The CDR3 DNA reads as TGCGCCAGCAGCTTGGACAGAGCCTACGAGCAGTACTTC.

This clonotype was counted a few times. The chain has TRBV20-1 and TRBJ1-1, with 8 bases matching TRBD1. V shed 0 bases and J 2 bases; nucleotides not matched to a gene: 2. Germline CDR1 is DFQATT and CDR2 is SNEGSKA (reference sequence). There are 14 residues in the CDR3. DNA for the CDR3: TGCAGTGCTAGAGATCCAGGGGGCAACACTGAAGCTTTCTTT. This sequence encodes CSARDPGGNTEAFF.

This clonotype was found many times. The chain carries TRBV11-2 and TRBJ2-7, with 7 bases aligning to TRBD1. Trimming took 4 bases from V and 5 from J; bases not matched to a gene: 8. Germline V gene data show CDR1 as SGHAT and CDR2 as FQNNGV. CDR3 length: 14 amino acids. Written as DNA, the CDR3 is TGTGCCAGCAGCTCCCGGGACAGCCCAAACGAGCAGTACTTC. This sequence encodes CASSSRDSPNEQYF.

This clonotype was counted many times. The chain combines TRBV29-1 with TRBJ2-5; 8 positions match TRBD2. Looked up from germline, CDR1 is SQVTM and CDR2 is ANQGSEA. The J segment lost 5 bases and the V segment lost 4 bases, leaving 3 bases of the junction unmatched. The CDR3 has 12 amino acids. The CDR3 here is CSVAGGQETQYF. CDR3 in DNA: TGCAGCGTTGCGGGGGGGCAGGAGACCCAGTACTTC.

This clonotype was observed at least ten times. This rearrangement joins TRBV24-1 to TRBJ2-1, with a weak D call TRBD1 (6 bases). Trimming shortened V by 3 bases and J by 0 bases, and 11 bases separated the two germline ends. Germline V lookup: CDR1 KGHDR, CDR2 SFDVKD. CDR3 size: 16 residues. The CDR3 region is CATSDRTGSSYNEQFF. In nucleotides, the CDR3 is TGTGCCACCAGTGATCGAACAGGGAGCTCCTACAATGAGCAGTTCTTC.

This clonotype was recorded many times. The chain couples TRBV7-6 to TRBJ2-7; tentative D call: TRBD2 (6 bases). The germline V gene encodes CDR1 SGHVS and CDR2 FNYEAQ. This CDR3 has 14 residues. V shed 1 base and J shed 7 bases, with 14 bases lying between them. The CDR3 DNA follows: TGTGCCAGCAGCTTAGAGGGCGGGGTTGGGGAGCAGTACTTC. Translated, it gives CASSLEGGVGEQYF.

This clonotype was counted many times. The CDR3 region is CASSLASGTVAYEQYF. The DNA for the CDR3 is TGCGCCAGCAGCTTGGCCTCTGGGACAGTAGCCTACGAGCAGTACTTC. The chain combines TRBV5-1 with TRBJ2-7; TRBD1 aligns across 7 bases. V dropped 0 bases and J dropped 2; count of bases not matched to a gene: 8. The CDR3 contains 16 residues. Germline V gives CDR1 SGHRS, CDR2 YFSETQ.

This clonotype was seen at least ten times. V and J are TRBV3-1 and TRBJ2-1, with D possibly being TRBD1 or TRBD2 (6 bases each). Trimming removed 8 bases from V and 8 bases from J, with 10 bases in between. The CDR3 is 11 residues long. CDR1 LGHDT and CDR2 YNNKEL come from the germline V gene (reference sequence). CDR3 bases: TGTGCCAGCGGTAGGGGGGATGAGCAGTTCTTC. Translated: CASGRGDEQFF.

This clonotype appeared many times. The chain recombines TRBV20-1 with TRBJ2-1; no clear D gene. Trimming stripped 2 bases from V and 8 bases from J, with 13 bases between. Germline CDR1 DFQATT, CDR2 SNEGSKA (reference sequence). This CDR3 region has 13 residues. CDR3 in DNA: TGCAGTGCTAGAAGCTCCTCCCACCATGAGCAGTTCTTC. Its translation is CSARSSSHHEQFF.

The sample holds many counts of this clonotype. The chain is built from TRBV4-1 and TRBJ2-7; 8 bases agree with TRBD1. CDR1 is MGHRA and CDR2 is YSYEKL in the germline V gene. The CDR3 has 15 residues. V dropped 1 base and J dropped 4; count of bases not matched to a gene: 6. The CDR3 sequence: CASSQVGQGAYEQYF. The DNA for the CDR3 is TGCGCCAGCAGCCAAGTCGGGCAGGGGGCTTACGAGCAGTACTTC.

This clonotype showed up many times. This chain connects TRBV5-1 to TRBJ2-5, with TRBD2 matching 10 bases. Germline CDR1 SGHRS, CDR2 YFSETQ. With V trimmed by 4 bases and J by 0 bases, 12 bases remained unmatched. The CDR3 contains 18 residues. CDR3: CASSPGGLAVSDQETQYF. DNA for the CDR3: TGCGCCAGCAGCCCTGGAGGACTAGCGGTATCTGACCAAGAGACCCAGTACTTC.

Many counts were recorded for this clonotype. The chain employs TRBV28 and TRBJ1-2; D is possibly TRBD1 (5 bases). The CDR3 loop spans 14 amino acids. The V gene lost 2 bases and the J gene lost 2 bases, with 9 bases spanning the gap. Germline CDR1 is MDHEN and CDR2 is SYDVKM. CDR3 sequence reads: CASSLGGGNYGYTF. Here the CDR3 DNA reads TGTGCCAGCAGTTTAGGCGGGGGGAACTATGGCTACACCTTC.

This clonotype was seen at least ten times. J is TRBJ2-5 and V is TRBV24-1; D assignment may be TRBD1 or TRBD2 (5 bases each). Looked up from germline, CDR1 is KGHDR and CDR2 is SFDVKD. This CDR3 contains 15 residues. Trimming removed 9 bases from V and 5 bases from J, with 21 bases in between. The CDR3 DNA is TGTGCCACCGGAGAAATAGGGACGGGAAAGGAGACCCAGTACTTC. Encoded protein: CATGEIGTGKETQYF.